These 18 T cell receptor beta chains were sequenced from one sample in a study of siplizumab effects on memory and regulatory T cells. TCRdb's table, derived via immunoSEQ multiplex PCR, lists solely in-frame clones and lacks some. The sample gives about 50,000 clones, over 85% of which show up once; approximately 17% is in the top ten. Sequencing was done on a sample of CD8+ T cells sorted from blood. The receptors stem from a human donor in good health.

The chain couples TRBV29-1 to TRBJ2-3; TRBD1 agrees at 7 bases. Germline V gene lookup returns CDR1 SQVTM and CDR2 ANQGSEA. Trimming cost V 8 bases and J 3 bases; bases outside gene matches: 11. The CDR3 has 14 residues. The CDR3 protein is CSFIKGALTDTQYF. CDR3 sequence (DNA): TGCAGCTTCATTAAGGGGGCACTTACAGATACGCAGTATTTT.

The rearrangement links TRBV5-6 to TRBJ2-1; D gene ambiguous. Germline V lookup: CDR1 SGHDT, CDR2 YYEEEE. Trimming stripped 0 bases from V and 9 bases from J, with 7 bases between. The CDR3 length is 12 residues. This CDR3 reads CASSLVLGEQFF. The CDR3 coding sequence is TGTGCCAGCAGCTTGGTCCTTGGTGAGCAGTTCTTC.

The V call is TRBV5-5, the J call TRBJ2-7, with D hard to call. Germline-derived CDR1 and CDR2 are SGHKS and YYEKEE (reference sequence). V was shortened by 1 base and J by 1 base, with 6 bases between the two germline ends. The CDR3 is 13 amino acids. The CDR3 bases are TGTGCCAGCAGCTTGCGCGGATCCTACGAGCAGTACTTC. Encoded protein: CASSLRGSYEQYF.

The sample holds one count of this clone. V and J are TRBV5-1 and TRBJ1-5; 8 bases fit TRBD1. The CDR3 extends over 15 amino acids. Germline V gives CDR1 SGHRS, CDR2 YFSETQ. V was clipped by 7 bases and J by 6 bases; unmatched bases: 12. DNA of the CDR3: TGCGCCAGCCACAGGGGGGCGCAAAGATGTCAGCCCCAGCATTTT. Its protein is CASHRGAQRCQPQHF.

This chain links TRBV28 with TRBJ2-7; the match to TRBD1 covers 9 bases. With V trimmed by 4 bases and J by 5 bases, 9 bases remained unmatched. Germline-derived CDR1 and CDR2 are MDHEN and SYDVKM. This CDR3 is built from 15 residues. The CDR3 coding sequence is TGTGCCAGCAGTTCCCCGGGGACAGGGACCAACGAGCAGTACTTC. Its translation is CASSSPGTGTNEQYF.

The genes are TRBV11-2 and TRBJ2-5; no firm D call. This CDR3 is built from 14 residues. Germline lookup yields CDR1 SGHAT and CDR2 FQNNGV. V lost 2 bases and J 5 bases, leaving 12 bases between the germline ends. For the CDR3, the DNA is TGTGCCAGCAGCTTATGGCGTAGTACGGAGACCCAGTACTTC. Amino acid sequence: CASSLWRSTETQYF.

The CDR3 nucleotides are TGTGCCAGCAGCGTAACCAAAGGACAGGGTTATCATCAGCCCCAGCATTTT. This codes for CASSVTKGQGYHQPQHF. The chain joins TRBV9 to TRBJ1-5, with TRBD1 matching over 8 bases. In germline, CDR1 is SGDLS, CDR2 YYNGEE. CDR3 length: 17 residues. The V gene end was trimmed by 1 base and the J gene end by 5 bases; junction bases not matched to a gene: 11.

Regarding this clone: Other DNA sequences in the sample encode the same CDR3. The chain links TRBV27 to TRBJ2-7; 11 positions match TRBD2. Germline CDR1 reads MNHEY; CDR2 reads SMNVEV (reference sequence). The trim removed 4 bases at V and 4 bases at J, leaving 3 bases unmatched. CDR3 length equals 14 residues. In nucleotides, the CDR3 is TGTGCCAGCAGTTCACTAGCGGGAGTGTACGAGCAGTACTTC. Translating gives CASSSLAGVYEQYF.

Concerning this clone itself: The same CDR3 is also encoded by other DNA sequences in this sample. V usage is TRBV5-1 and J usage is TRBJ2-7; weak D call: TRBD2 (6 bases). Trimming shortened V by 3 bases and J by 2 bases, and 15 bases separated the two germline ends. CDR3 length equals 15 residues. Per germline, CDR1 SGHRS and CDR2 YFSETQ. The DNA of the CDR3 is TGCGCCAGCAGCTCGGGGGTGGGGGGTACCTACGAGCAGTACTTC. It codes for CASSSGVGGTYEQYF.

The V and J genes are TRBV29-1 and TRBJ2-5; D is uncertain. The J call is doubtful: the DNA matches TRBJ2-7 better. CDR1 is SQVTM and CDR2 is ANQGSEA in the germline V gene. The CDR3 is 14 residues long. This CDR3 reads CSVLLRALPYEQYF. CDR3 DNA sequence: TGCAGCGTTCTTCTTCGGGCCCTGCCCTACGAGCAGTACTTC.

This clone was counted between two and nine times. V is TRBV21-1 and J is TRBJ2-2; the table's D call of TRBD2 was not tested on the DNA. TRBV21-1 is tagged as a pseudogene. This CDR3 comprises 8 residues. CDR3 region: CASSRLFF. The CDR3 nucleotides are TGTGCCAGCTCCCGGTTGTTTTTT.

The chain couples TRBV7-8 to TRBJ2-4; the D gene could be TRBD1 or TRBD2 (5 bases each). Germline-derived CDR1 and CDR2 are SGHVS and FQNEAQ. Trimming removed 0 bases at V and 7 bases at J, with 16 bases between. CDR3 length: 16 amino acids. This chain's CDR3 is CASSLAEGELTNIQYF. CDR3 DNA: TGTGCCAGCAGCTTAGCGGAAGGGGAGCTAACGAACATTCAGTACTTC.

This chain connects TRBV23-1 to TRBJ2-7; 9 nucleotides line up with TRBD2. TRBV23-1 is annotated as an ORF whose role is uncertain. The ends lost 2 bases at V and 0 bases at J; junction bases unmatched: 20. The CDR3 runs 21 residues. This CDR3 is CASSQPHEKIPLAGYSYEQYF. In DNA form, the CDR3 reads TGCGCCAGCAGTCAACCCCACGAGAAAATTCCGCTAGCGGGATACTCCTACGAGCAGTACTTC.

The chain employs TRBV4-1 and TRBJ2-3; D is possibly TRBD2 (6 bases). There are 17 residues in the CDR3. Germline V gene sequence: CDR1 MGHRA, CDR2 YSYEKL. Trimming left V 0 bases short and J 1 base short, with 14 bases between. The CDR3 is CASSQERGGMGTDTQYF. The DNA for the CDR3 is TGCGCCAGCAGCCAAGAACGAGGAGGGATGGGCACAGATACGCAGTATTTT.

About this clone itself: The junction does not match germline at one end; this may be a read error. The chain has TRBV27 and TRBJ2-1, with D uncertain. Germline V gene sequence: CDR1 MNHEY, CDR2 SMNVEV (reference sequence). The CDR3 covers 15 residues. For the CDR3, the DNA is TGTGCCAGCAGTCTGGTCGCGGAAGCCTACAACGAGCAGTTCTTC. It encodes CASSLVAEAYNEQFF.

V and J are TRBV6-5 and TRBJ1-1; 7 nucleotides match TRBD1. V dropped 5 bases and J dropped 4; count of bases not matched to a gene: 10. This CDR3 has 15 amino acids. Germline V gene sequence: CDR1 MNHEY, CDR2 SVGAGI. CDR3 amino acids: CASSTLTGIFTEAFF. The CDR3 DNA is TGTGCCAGCAGTACCTTGACAGGGATTTTCACTGAAGCTTTCTTT.

The CDR3 sequence: CASSLGGRAAPTDTQYF. The CDR3 bases are TGTGCCAGCAGCTTAGGCGGGAGGGCCGCACCCACAGATACGCAGTATTTT. The rearrangement joins TRBV7-3 to TRBJ2-3, with 9 nucleotides matching TRBD2. The CDR3 runs 17 residues. The V and J ends lost 2 bases and 2 bases, in that order; junction bases with no gene match: 8. Germline CDR1 reads SGHTA; CDR2 reads FQGTGA. Using reference TRBV7-3 and TRBJ2-3 for the parts outside the CDR3, the full variable domain is GAGVSQTPSNKVTEKGKYVELRCDPISGHTALYWYRQSLGQGPEFLIYFQGTGAADDSGLPNDRFFAVRPEGSVSTLKIQRTERGDSAVYLCASSLGGRAAPTDTQYFGPGTRLTVL.

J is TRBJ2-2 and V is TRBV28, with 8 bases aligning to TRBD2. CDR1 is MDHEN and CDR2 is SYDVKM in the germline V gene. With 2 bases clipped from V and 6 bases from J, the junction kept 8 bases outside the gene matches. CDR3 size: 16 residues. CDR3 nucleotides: TGTGCCAGCAGTTTAACAGCGGGAGACCCCCCCGGGGAGCTGTTTTTT. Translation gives CASSLTAGDPPGELFF. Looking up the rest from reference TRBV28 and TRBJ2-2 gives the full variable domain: DVKVTQSSRYLVKRTGEKVFLECVQDMDHENMFWYRQDPGLGLRLIYFSYDVKMKEKGDIPEGYSVSREKKERFSLILESASTNQTSMYLCASSLTAGDPPGELFFGEGSRLTVL.